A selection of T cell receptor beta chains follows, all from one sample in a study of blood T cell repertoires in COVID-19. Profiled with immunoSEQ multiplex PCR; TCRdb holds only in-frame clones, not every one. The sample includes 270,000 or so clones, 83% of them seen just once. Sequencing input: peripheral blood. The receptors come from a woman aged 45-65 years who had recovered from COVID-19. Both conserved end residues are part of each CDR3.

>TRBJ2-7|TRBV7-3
CASSSMDSPSYEQYF
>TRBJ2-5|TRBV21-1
CASSKVPRDRETQYF
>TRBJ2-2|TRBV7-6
CASSSPKGSSIPNTGELFF
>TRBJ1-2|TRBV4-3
CASSQDSFGTGNYGYTF
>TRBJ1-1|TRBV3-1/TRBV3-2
CASSHWGGNTEAFF
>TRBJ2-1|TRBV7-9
CASSLVLDSYNEQFF
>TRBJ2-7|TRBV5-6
CASSLARAGGHHEQYF
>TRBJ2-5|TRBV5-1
CASSFGGLETQYF
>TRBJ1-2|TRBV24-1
CATSEGTGPAYGYTF
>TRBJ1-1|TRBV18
CASSPTMDSPVGDGNTEAFF
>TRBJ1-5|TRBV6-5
CASSSDRYSNQPQHF
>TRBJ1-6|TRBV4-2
CASSQGTGGNSPLHF
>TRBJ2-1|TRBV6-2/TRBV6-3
CASSYSPLAGDSYNEQFF
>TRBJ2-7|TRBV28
CASSPPPIYEQYF
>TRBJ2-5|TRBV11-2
CASSPGGQEDRYF
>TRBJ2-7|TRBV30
CACLLVGGRTSGLFSYEQYF
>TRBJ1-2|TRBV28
CASSPTGGNGYTF
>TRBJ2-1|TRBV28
CASSSGLGAYNEQFF
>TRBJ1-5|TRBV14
CASSQETGQPQHF
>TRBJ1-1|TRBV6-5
CASSHPGQGNTEAFF
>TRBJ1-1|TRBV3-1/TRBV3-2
CASSQGQAFELVF
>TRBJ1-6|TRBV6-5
CASSYGSGSPLHF
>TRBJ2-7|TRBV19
CASSHAGGAYEQYF
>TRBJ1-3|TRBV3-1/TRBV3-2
CASSYGLQGSGNTIYF
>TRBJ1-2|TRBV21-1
CASSKLNRFYGYTF
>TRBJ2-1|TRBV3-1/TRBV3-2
CASSQKPGTSGRGVSYNEQFF
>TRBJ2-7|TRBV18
CASSPDRVREQYF
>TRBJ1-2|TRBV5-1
CASSLGGVGDYGYTF
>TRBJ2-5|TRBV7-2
CASTSRETQYF
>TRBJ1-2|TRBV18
CASRKAGAHVDGYTF
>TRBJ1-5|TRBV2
CASSSDRSNQPQHF
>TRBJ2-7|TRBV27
CASSARLAGTYEQYF
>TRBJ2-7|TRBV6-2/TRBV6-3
CASSYSGTGSYEQYF
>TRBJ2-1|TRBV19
CASGRDLSYNEQFF
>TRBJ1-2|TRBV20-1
CSASDSGTGDGYTF
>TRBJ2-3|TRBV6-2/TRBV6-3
CASSYPSTDTQYF
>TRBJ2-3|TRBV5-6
CASSEAALSTDTQYF
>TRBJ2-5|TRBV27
CASSLRRGPRGETQYF
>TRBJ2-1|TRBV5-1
CASSLPYPGQESYNEQFF
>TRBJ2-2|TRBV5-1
CASSPGTSAANTGELFF
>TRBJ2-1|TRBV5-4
CASSPNRAGSNEQFF